Sequencing of this T cell receptor (beta chain) was carried out in a study of cytomegalovirus exposure and HLA in healthy donors. The PCR employed 60 Vbeta primers together with 13 Jbeta primers. Some clones are missing from TCRdb's copy, which holds only in-frame ones; the method was immunoSEQ multiplex PCR. This table lists around 57,000 clones. Germline CDR1 DFQATT, CDR2 SNEGSKA (reference sequence). The CDR3 sequence is 8 residues long. The receptor comes from a woman in her forties or fifties in good health and CMV-seropositive. This rearrangement joins TRBV20-1 to TRBJ2-5; no clear D gene. Material: PBMCs. CDR3 in amino acids: CSPSPQYF. In nucleotides, the CDR3 is TGCAGCCCCAGTCCCCAGTACTTC.